The sequence of this T cell receptor beta chain was determined in a study of neurological immune-mediated disorders. CDR3 size: 16 residues. V shed 4 bases, J shed 4 bases, and the junction held 10 bases outside the gene matches. Germline CDR1 and CDR2: LGHNA and YSLEER. This clonotype was seen many times. The cDNA came from 5'RACE with 10-nucleotide random UMIs. Over 190 million TCR-beta sequences from 15-18 subjects came out of each sequencing run. TCRdb processed the 5' RACE reads anew with MiXCR; each CDR3 protein has one entry. The sample records more than 75,000 distinct CDR3 sequences, approximately 3.5% being singletons.

Sequencing was performed on PBMCs. This chain links TRBV4-3 with TRBJ2-7; TRBD2 aligns across 10 bases. This sequence was found in a woman between 50 and 59 years old with multiple sclerosis. The CDR3 sequence: CASSPGGVAGGYEQYF. The DNA for the CDR3 is TGCGCCAGCAGCCCCGGCGGAGTAGCGGGGGGTTACGAGCAGTACTTC.